This T cell receptor (beta chain) emerged from a study of long-term antiretroviral therapy in people with HIV. Every HIV-positive participant received treatment in the United States. The germline gives CDR1 LNHDA, CDR2 SQIVND (reference sequence). V lost 6 bases to trimming and J lost 4 bases, with 18 bases between them. This CDR3 is 15 amino acids long. Study-wide results and caveats: Repertoires with HIV possessed tighter CDR3 length spans than those of controls.

Concerning this clone: The antigen is unknown.

They ran version v3.0 of the immunoSEQ assay at survey level. Generated by immunoSEQ multiplex PCR, the TCRdb table keeps only in-frame clones and is missing some. Seen here are roughly 14,000 clones, around 88% observed once, and the top ten hold about 14%. The receptor was isolated from a woman aged 25 to 39 with HIV. J is TRBJ1-1 and V is TRBV19; D perhaps matches TRBD1 (5 bases). Sequencing used unsorted PBMCs, obtained around 2.3 years before starting antiretroviral therapy. Written as DNA, the CDR3 is TGTGCCAGTAGACCCCATCTGGGGGGAAGCACTGAAGCTTTCTTT. Protein product: CASRPHLGGSTEAFF. The variable domain in full, completed from reference TRBV19 and TRBJ1-1, reads DGGITQSPKYLFRKEGQNVTLSCEQNLNHDAMYWYRQDPGQGLRLIYYSQIVNDFQKGDIAEGYSVSREKKESFPLTVTSAQKNPTAFYLCASRPHLGGSTEAFFGQGTRLTVV.